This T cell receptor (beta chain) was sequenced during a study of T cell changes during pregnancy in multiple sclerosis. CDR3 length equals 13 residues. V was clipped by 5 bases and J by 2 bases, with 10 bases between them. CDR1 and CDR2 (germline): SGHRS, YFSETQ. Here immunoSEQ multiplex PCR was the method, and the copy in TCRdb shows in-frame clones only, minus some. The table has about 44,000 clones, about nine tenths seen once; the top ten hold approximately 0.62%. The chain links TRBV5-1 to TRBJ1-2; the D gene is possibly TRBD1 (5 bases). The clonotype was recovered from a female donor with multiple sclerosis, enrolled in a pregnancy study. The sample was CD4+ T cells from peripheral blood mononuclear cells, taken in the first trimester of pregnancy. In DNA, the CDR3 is TGCGCCAGCAGGTCGACAGCGAACTATGGCTACACCTTC. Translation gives CASRSTANYGYTF.